One and the same sample provided the 32 T cell receptor beta chains below, sequenced in a study of blood T cell repertoires in COVID-19. Sequencing used immunoSEQ multiplex PCR; TCRdb keeps in-frame clones, though not all of them. The table records roughly 190,000 clones, around nine tenths of them present only once. Sequences were obtained from peripheral blood. These receptors came from a man aged 18-30 years with active or convalescent COVID-19.

Turning to this clone: One junction end does not reproduce the germline sequence, and a read error may be involved. J is TRBJ1-5 and V is TRBV27; TRBD1 matches 11 bases. Germline CDR1 and CDR2: MNHEY and SMNVEV (reference sequence). The CDR3 totals 16 residues. The CDR3 coding sequence is TGTGCCAGCAGTTCCCGGACAGGGGGCGCGAATCTGCCCCAGCATTTT. Translated: CASSSRTGGANLPQHF.

The rearrangement links TRBV5-1 to TRBJ1-2, with TRBD1 matching 7 bases. The CDR3 sequence is 15 residues long. V trimming: 4 bases; J trimming: 5 bases; junction bases outside the gene matches: 11. In germline, CDR1 is SGHRS, CDR2 YFSETQ. CDR3 sequence (DNA): TGCGCCAGCAGCCCATTTGACAGGGACCGATATGGCTACACCTTC. Protein product: CASSPFDRDRYGYTF.

The chain links TRBV7-2 to TRBJ1-1; tentatively, D is TRBD1 (5 bases). Looked up from germline, CDR1 is SGHTA and CDR2 is FQGNSA. The CDR3 has 14 amino acids. Between the trimmed V and J ends, which lost 1 base and 1 base, there was a span of 7 bases. CDR3: CASSLGRANTEAFF. The CDR3 DNA is TGTGCCAGCAGCTTAGGCAGGGCGAACACTGAAGCTTTCTTT.

The J gene is TRBJ1-2, the V gene TRBV28; tentative D call: TRBD1 (6 bases). This CDR3 comprises 14 residues. The V and J ends lost 3 bases and 2 bases respectively, with 10 bases between them. The germline CDR1 and CDR2 sequences are MDHEN and SYDVKM. The CDR3 bases are TGTGCCAGCAGTTTGACAGGTATAAACTATGGCTACACCTTC. Protein product: CASSLTGINYGYTF.

The J gene is TRBJ2-7, the V gene TRBV24-1, with 9 bases identical to TRBD1. The CDR3 runs 13 residues. Germline V gene data show CDR1 as KGHDR and CDR2 as SFDVKD. The trim removed 3 bases at V and 6 bases at J, leaving 2 bases unmatched. CDR3 amino acids: CATSDGDRVEQYF. The CDR3 DNA is TGTGCCACCAGTGATGGGGACAGGGTCGAGCAGTACTTC.

V is TRBV5-5 and J is TRBJ2-7; a weak D match, TRBD1 (5 bases). The germline gives CDR1 SGHKS, CDR2 YYEKEE (reference sequence). V was pared by 2 bases and J by 4 bases, with 7 bases between. The CDR3 contains 12 residues. In DNA form, the CDR3 reads TGTGCCAGCAGCTTTTCAGGGTACGAGCAGTACGTC. Translated: CASSFSGYEQYV.

The chain combines TRBV30 with TRBJ1-4; 10 nucleotides line up with TRBD1. CDR1 GTSNPN and CDR2 SVGIG come from the germline V gene (reference sequence). V was clipped by 0 bases and J by 3 bases; unmatched bases: 10. The CDR3 extends over 18 amino acids. CDR3 in DNA: TGTGCCTGGAGTGTACGAAGGACAGGGGGTTCGCCTAATGAAAAACTGTTTTTT. Amino acid sequence: CAWSVRRTGGSPNEKLFF. The complete variable domain, with remaining parts taken from reference TRBV30 and TRBJ1-4, reads SQTIHQWPATLVQPVGSPLSLECTVEGTSNPNLYWYRQAAGRGLQLLFYSVGIGQISSEVPQNLSASRPQDRQFILSSKKLLLSDSGFYLCAWSVRRTGGSPNEKLFFGSGTQLSVL.

The V call is TRBV19, the J call TRBJ2-3, with 7 bases that match TRBD2. CDR1 is LNHDA and CDR2 is SQIVND in the germline V gene (reference sequence). The J segment lost 0 bases and the V segment lost 8 bases, leaving 14 bases of the junction unmatched. There are 17 residues in the CDR3. In nucleotides, the CDR3 is TGTGCCAGTGGTAAAGAGGCGGGGGTGAGAAGCACAGATACGCAGTATTTT. The encoded protein is CASGKEAGVRSTDTQYF.

This chain links TRBV12-5 with TRBJ2-6; tentatively, D is TRBD1 (5 bases). V lost 6 bases and J lost 0, with 6 bases in between. Per germline, CDR1 LGHNT and CDR2 FRNRAP. The CDR3 totals 14 residues. The CDR3 coding sequence is TGTGCTAGTGGAACAGGCTCTGGGGCCAACGTCCTGACTTTC. Protein product: CASGTGSGANVLTF.

J is TRBJ1-5 and V is TRBV29-1; D not certain. CDR3 length: 14 residues. Germline values: CDR1 SQVTM, CDR2 ANQGSEA. Trimming took off 5 bases at V and 4 bases at J, with 15 bases between the two ends. CDR3 coding DNA: TGCAGCGTTTCGCCCGGGGAACCGAATCAGCCCCAGCATTTT. Amino acids: CSVSPGEPNQPQHF.

The DNA for the CDR3 is TGTGCCAGCAGTCCATGGGACTTATCGGGAGGGTCCTACAATGAGCAGTTCTTC. Translated: CASSPWDLSGGSYNEQFF. V gene TRBV27 combines with J gene TRBJ2-1; 8 positions agree with TRBD2. The CDR3 totals 18 residues. Trimming removed 5 bases from V and 1 base from J; junction bases left unmatched: 13. Germline CDR1 reads MNHEY; CDR2 reads SMNVEV (reference sequence).

The J gene is TRBJ1-2, the V gene TRBV14; D gene ambiguous. V was pared by 0 bases and J by 5 bases, with 10 bases between. The CDR3 has 14 residues. The V gene's germline CDR1 is SGHDN and CDR2 FVKESK. This CDR3 reads CASSQDQLVYGYTF. The CDR3 bases are TGTGCCAGCAGCCAAGATCAATTAGTTTATGGCTACACCTTC.

This clone appeared a few times. Different DNA sequences within this sample yield the same CDR3. V and J are TRBV28 and TRBJ1-4; 7 nucleotides align to TRBD1. The V and J ends lost 4 bases and 8 bases, in that order; junction bases with no gene match: 4. The CDR3 runs to 13 residues. In germline, CDR1 is MDHEN, CDR2 SYDVKM. The chain's CDR3 is CASSSQGREKLFF. In DNA form, the CDR3 reads TGTGCCAGCAGTTCACAGGGGAGAGAAAAACTGTTTTTT. Based on the CDR3 plus reference TRBV28 and TRBJ1-4, the full variable domain is DVKVTQSSRYLVKRTGEKVFLECVQDMDHENMFWYRQDPGLGLRLIYFSYDVKMKEKGDIPEGYSVSREKKERFSLILESASTNQTSMYLCASSSQGREKLFFGSGTQLSVL.

The chain has TRBV27 and TRBJ2-2; TRBD2 agrees at 8 bases. The CDR3 covers 16 residues. V shed 2 bases and J 0 bases; nucleotides not matched to a gene: 2. Germline CDR1 is MNHEY and CDR2 is SMNVEV (reference sequence). CDR3 in DNA: TGTGCCAGCAGTTTAGCGGGGGGTACGAACACCGGGGAGCTGTTTTTT. Protein: CASSLAGGTNTGELFF.

This clone was found once. Written as DNA, the CDR3 is TGCGCCAGCAGCTTGGACATTTATCAGCCCCAGCATTTT. It yields the protein CASSLDIYQPQHF. This chain joins TRBV5-1 and TRBJ1-5; D unresolved. The V end lost 0 bases, the J end lost 5 bases, and 6 bases lay between the germline ends. Germline CDR1 SGHRS, CDR2 YFSETQ. The CDR3 covers 13 residues.

CDR3 nucleotide sequence: TGTGCCAGCAGCTTGGGGACAGAAGATGAAAAACTGTTTTTT. Encoded protein: CASSLGTEDEKLFF. This chain connects TRBV7-9 to TRBJ1-4, with 7 positions matching TRBD1. After removal of 3 bases from V and 6 bases from J, the junction contained 4 bases not matched to a gene. This CDR3 is 14 amino acids long. Germline CDR1 and CDR2: SEHNR and FQNEAQ (reference sequence). The entire variable domain, with the rest obtained from reference TRBV7-9 and TRBJ1-4, is as follows: DTGVSQNPRHKITKRGQNVTFRCDPISEHNRLYWYRQTLGQGPEFLTYFQNEAQLEKSRLLSDRFSAERPKGSFSTLEIQRTEQGDSAMYLCASSLGTEDEKLFFGSGTQLSVL.

This sequence joins TRBV11-2 and TRBJ1-4; 8 nucleotides match TRBD1. Germline V gene lookup returns CDR1 SGHAT and CDR2 FQNNGV. V trimming: 1 base; J trimming: 7 bases; junction bases outside the gene matches: 5. The CDR3 loop spans 15 amino acids. The CDR3 sequence is CASSLGQGIGEKLFF. The DNA of the CDR3 is TGTGCCAGCAGCTTAGGACAGGGGATAGGTGAAAAACTGTTTTTT.

The chain carries TRBV18 and TRBJ2-5; 11 bases match TRBD2. The CDR3 is 17 residues long. CDR1 KGHSH and CDR2 LQKENI come from the germline V gene. V lost 3 bases, J lost 4 bases, and 10 bases stayed unmatched. The CDR3 DNA follows: TGTGCCAGCTCACCTCTCACTAGCGGGAGTGGTAGAGAGACCCAGTACTTC. Amino acid sequence: CASSPLTSGSGRETQYF.

This chain links TRBV6-2 or TRBV6-3 with TRBJ1-4; D may be TRBD1 (6 bases). There are 17 residues in the CDR3. CDR1 is MNHEY, CDR2 SVGEGT, per germline. Trimming stripped 6 bases from V and 4 bases from J, with 21 bases between. The CDR3 DNA reads TGTGCCAGCAGCCCTCGGGGATCAGGGGCGGGTAATGAAAAACTGTTTTTT. Protein sequence: CASSPRGSGAGNEKLFF.

The CDR3 bases are TGCGCCAGCAGCTTGTCTGGACAGGGGGCGTTAAGCTCCTACAATGAGCAGTTCTTC. Translation: CASSLSGQGALSSYNEQFF. The chain links TRBV5-1 to TRBJ2-1, with 11 bases matching TRBD1. Losses at the gene ends were 1 base for V and 0 bases for J; bases not matched to a gene: 9. Germline V gene data show CDR1 as SGHRS and CDR2 as YFSETQ. The length of the CDR3 is 19 residues.

The V call is TRBV5-5, the J call TRBJ2-5; D is possibly TRBD2 (6 bases). CDR3 length equals 17 residues. Germline V gene sequence: CDR1 SGHKS, CDR2 YYEKEE (reference sequence). Trimming shortened V by 2 bases and J by 1 base, and 18 bases separated the two germline ends. The DNA for the CDR3 is TGTGCCAGCAGCTTTGTGGGCTCGGGGAGGCCCCAAGAGACCCAGTACTTC. Amino acid sequence: CASSFVGSGRPQETQYF. Looking up the rest from reference TRBV5-5 and TRBJ2-5 gives the full variable domain: DAGVTQSPTHLIKTRGQQVTLRCSPISGHKSVSWYQQVLGQGPQFIFQYYEKEERGRGNFPDRFSARQFPNYSSELNVNALLLGDSALYLCASSFVGSGRPQETQYFGPGTRLLVL.

The chain links TRBV5-4 to TRBJ2-5; D is perhaps TRBD2 (5 bases). The CDR3 contains 13 residues. CDR1 is SGHNT, CDR2 YYREEE, per germline (reference sequence). Trimming left V 4 bases short and J 1 base short, with 8 bases between. The DNA for the CDR3 is TGTGCCAGCAGCCGGGGTTCCCAAGAGACCCAGTACTTC. Protein product: CASSRGSQETQYF.

The chain combines TRBV12-5 with TRBJ1-1; possibly TRBD1 for D (6 bases). CDR1 and CDR2 from the germline V gene are LGHNT and FRNRAP. There are 12 residues in the CDR3. Between the trimmed V and J ends, which lost 6 bases and 8 bases, there was a span of 13 bases. CDR3: CASGEGTFEAFF. For the CDR3, the DNA is TGTGCTAGTGGCGAAGGGACATTCGAAGCTTTCTTT.

The chain is built from TRBV5-1 and TRBJ1-5; TRBD1 aligns across 7 bases. The CDR3 contains 17 residues. With 4 bases clipped from V and 0 bases from J, the junction kept 10 bases outside the gene matches. CDR1 is SGHRS and CDR2 is YFSETQ in the germline V gene. DNA of the CDR3: TGCGCCAGCAGCCTGGGATCGGGACAGTATAGCAATCAGCCCCAGCATTTT. Translation gives CASSLGSGQYSNQPQHF.

The chain combines TRBV12-3 or TRBV12-4 with TRBJ1-2, with D unclear. Trimming stripped 1 base from V and 5 bases from J, with 8 bases between. This CDR3 has 13 residues. The CDR3 region is CASSLDPGYGYTF. For the CDR3, the DNA is TGTGCCAGCAGTTTAGATCCGGGTTATGGCTACACCTTC.

This chain joins TRBV5-1 and TRBJ2-4; 7 bases are a match to TRBD1. The V gene end was trimmed by 3 bases and the J gene end by 7 bases; junction bases not matched to a gene: 7. Germline V gene sequence: CDR1 SGHRS, CDR2 YFSETQ. This CDR3 comprises 14 residues. The CDR3 protein is CASSSRGTLNIQYF. The CDR3 region has the DNA TGCGCCAGCAGCTCCAGGGGGACATTGAACATTCAGTACTTC.

This sequence joins TRBV6-6 and TRBJ2-1; no reliable D call. Germline assignment: CDR1 MNHNY and CDR2 SVGAGI (reference sequence). The CDR3 runs 13 residues. The ends were cut back, 0 bases at V and 4 bases at J, with 4 bases in the middle. The CDR3 sequence: CASSYSSYNEQFF. For the CDR3, the DNA is TGTGCCAGCAGTTACTCGTCGTACAATGAGCAGTTCTTC.

This clone was observed a few times. This rearrangement joins TRBV6-1 to TRBJ1-5, with D possibly matching TRBD1 (6 bases). V was trimmed by 3 bases and J by 2 bases, leaving 8 bases between them. CDR1 is MNHNS and CDR2 is SASEGT in the germline V gene. The CDR3 runs 14 residues. This CDR3 reads CASSDNRGNQPQHF. The CDR3, as DNA: TGTGCCAGCAGTGATAACAGGGGCAATCAGCCCCAGCATTTT.

This clone was detected only a few times. The V and J genes are TRBV9 and TRBJ1-6; D is unclear. Trimming stripped 3 bases from V and 7 bases from J, with 14 bases between. The CDR3 runs 15 residues. Germline CDR1 reads SGDLS; CDR2 reads YYNGEE. CDR3 region: CASSELEGKNSPLHF. CDR3 DNA sequence: TGTGCCAGCAGCGAACTAGAGGGTAAGAATTCACCCCTCCACTTT.

This clone was found once. V gene TRBV29-1 combines with J gene TRBJ2-1, with a tentative D call TRBD2 (5 bases). The CDR3 sequence is 10 residues long. The germline CDR1 and CDR2 sequences are SQVTM and ANQGSEA. Between the trimmed V and J ends, which lost 4 bases and 9 bases, there was a span of 7 bases. The CDR3 DNA is TGCAGCGTTGGAGGGAGTGAGCAGTTCTTC. Translation gives CSVGGSEQFF.

This sequence joins TRBV7-9 and TRBJ1-3; D is unclear. CDR1 is SEHNR, CDR2 FQNEAQ, per germline (reference sequence). This CDR3 region has 15 residues. Trimming took off 3 bases at V and 0 bases at J, with 9 bases between the two ends. CDR3 nucleotide sequence: TGTGCCAGCAGCTTGTACGAGAGCTCTGGAAACACCATATATTTT. It codes for CASSLYESSGNTIYF.

V gene TRBV5-1 combines with J gene TRBJ2-2; tentative D call: TRBD2 (5 bases). Trimming stripped 1 base from V and 5 bases from J, with 15 bases between. Per the germline V gene, CDR1 is SGHRS and CDR2 is YFSETQ. The CDR3 spans 16 residues. The CDR3 region is CASSLTADGETGELFF. As DNA, the CDR3 is TGCGCCAGCAGCTTGACGGCGGATGGGGAGACCGGGGAGCTGTTTTTT.